The 19 T cell receptor beta chains listed next were all sequenced from one sample in a study of read filtering for tumor transcriptome and immune sequencing. The library was built from about 370 ng RNA with molecular barcoded adaptors for alpha/delta and beta/gamma chains. TCRdb reprocessed the reads with MiXCR, giving one entry per CDR3 protein. The sample holds over 25,000 distinct CDR3 sequences, around 14% seen once. The sequenced material came from a population of CD138-negative cells sorted from bone marrow. The receptors here all came from a donor at least 40 years old with multiple myeloma.

This clonotype was seen repeatedly, ten times or more. This chain links TRBV20-1 with TRBJ2-1; 11 bases align to TRBD2. This CDR3 has 17 residues. CDR1 is DFQATT and CDR2 is SNEGSKA in the germline V gene (reference sequence). The V and J ends lost 2 bases and 10 bases, in that order; junction bases with no gene match: 16. The CDR3 spells CSARRASGTSGGGEQFF. The CDR3 region has the DNA TGCAGTGCTAGACGGGCTTCTGGGACTAGCGGAGGGGGGGAGCAGTTCTTC.

This clonotype was picked up many times. V gene TRBV12-3 or TRBV12-4 combines with J gene TRBJ2-7; 8 bases are shared with TRBD2. Unmatched junction bases numbered 8, after V lost 2 bases and J lost 5 bases. The CDR3 is 15 residues long. The CDR3 region has the DNA TGTGCCAGCAGTTTACCCGGGACTAGGGTAAACGAGCAGTACTTC. Its protein product is CASSLPGTRVNEQYF.

This clonotype was observed at least ten times. The chain links TRBV20-1 to TRBJ1-5; weak D call: TRBD1 (6 bases). V lost 2 bases, J lost 0 bases, and 11 bases lay in between. The CDR3 runs to 15 residues. Germline CDR1 DFQATT, CDR2 SNEGSKA (reference sequence). This chain's CDR3 is CSARSGDLSNQPQHF. The CDR3 DNA reads as TGCAGTGCTAGATCAGGGGATCTTAGCAATCAGCCCCAGCATTTT.

This clonotype was counted many times. V usage is TRBV7-9 and J usage is TRBJ2-1; D gene uncertain. The CDR3 runs to 14 residues. Germline lookup yields CDR1 SEHNR and CDR2 FQNEAQ (reference sequence). Trimming removed 2 bases at V and 0 bases at J, with 5 bases between. The DNA for the CDR3 is TGTGCCAGCAGCTTATCCAGCTCCTACAATGAGCAGTTCTTC. Protein: CASSLSSSYNEQFF.

This clonotype was seen repeatedly, ten times or more. The chain employs TRBV29-1 and TRBJ1-1; 7 nucleotides line up with TRBD1. Unmatched junction bases numbered 3, after V lost 1 base and J lost 7 bases. CDR1 and CDR2 (germline): SQVTM, ANQGSEA. The CDR3 has 12 amino acids. The chain's CDR3 is CSVEGGTVEAFF. In DNA form, the CDR3 reads TGCAGCGTTGAAGGTGGGACAGTTGAAGCTTTCTTT.

This clonotype was recorded many times. The rearrangement links TRBV12-3 or TRBV12-4 to TRBJ2-5; no reliable D call. V lost 1 base to trimming and J lost 2 bases, with 8 bases between them. The CDR3 spans 14 residues. The CDR3 DNA reads TGTGCCAGCAGTTTAGGTCCCAGTCAAGAGACCCAGTACTTC. As protein: CASSLGPSQETQYF.

This clonotype was found a few times. The chain joins TRBV19 to TRBJ1-4; perhaps TRBD1 as D (6 bases). V lost 4 bases and J lost 0, with 18 bases in between. This CDR3 is built from 18 residues. CDR1 is LNHDA and CDR2 is SQIVND in the germline V gene (reference sequence). This CDR3 reads CASSKRLGGLATNEKLFF. The CDR3 bases are TGTGCCAGTAGTAAACGACTGGGGGGGCTCGCAACTAATGAAAAACTGTTTTTT.

This clonotype has at least ten counts. V usage is TRBV11-2 and J usage is TRBJ2-7; 7 bases map to TRBD2. After removal of 10 bases from V and 5 bases from J, the junction contained 11 bases not matched to a gene. Germline V gene sequence: CDR1 SGHAT, CDR2 FQNNGV. The CDR3 contains 13 residues. CDR3 protein: CATAVGLTNEQYF. DNA for the CDR3: TGTGCCACCGCAGTGGGACTAACCAACGAGCAGTACTTC.

The chain links TRBV25-1 to TRBJ1-1; no firm D call. CDR1 MGHDK and CDR2 SYGVNS come from the germline V gene. The length of the CDR3 is 14 residues. The V and J ends lost 1 base and 3 bases respectively, with 9 bases between them. CDR3 nucleotide sequence: TGTGCCAGCAGTGAATTTGGAGGAGACACTGAAGCTTTCTTT. Translated, it gives CASSEFGGDTEAFF.

This clonotype was counted many times. The chain recombines TRBV29-1 with TRBJ2-1; D may be TRBD2 (6 bases). The V and J ends lost 6 bases and 4 bases respectively, with 19 bases between them. The CDR3 loop spans 15 amino acids. Germline V gene data show CDR1 as SQVTM and CDR2 as ANQGSEA. This CDR3 is CSVRADTGEYNEQFF. The DNA of the CDR3 is TGCAGCGTCCGCGCAGATACGGGAGAGTACAATGAGCAGTTCTTC.

This clonotype has ten or more counts. The chain employs TRBV5-1 and TRBJ1-5, with D possibly matching TRBD1 (6 bases). The V gene lost 4 bases and the J gene lost 4 bases, with 15 bases spanning the gap. This CDR3 comprises 15 residues. Germline CDR1 reads SGHRS; CDR2 reads YFSETQ. The CDR3 loop reads CASSLDGQKNQPQHF. Here the CDR3 DNA reads TGCGCCAGCAGCCTGGACGGACAGAAGAATCAGCCCCAGCATTTT.

The table lists this clonotype with many counts. CDR3 protein: CASSQDDPIGVRIYEQYF. The CDR3 region has the DNA TGTGCCAGCAGCCAAGATGACCCGATAGGGGTGCGTATCTACGAGCAGTACTTC. This chain uses TRBV14 with TRBJ2-7, with D perhaps TRBD1 (5 bases). The germline gives CDR1 SGHDN, CDR2 FVKESK. The CDR3 has 18 residues. The V end lost 0 bases, the J end lost 3 bases, and 21 bases lay between the germline ends.

This clonotype was found a few times. A much larger clone lies one base from this, so it may be a read error. The chain couples TRBV20-1 to TRBJ2-2; 9 bases map to TRBD1. The length of the CDR3 is 16 residues. The V and J ends lost 1 base and 2 bases, in that order; junction bases with no gene match: 5. Looked up from germline, CDR1 is DFQATT and CDR2 is SNEGSKA (reference sequence). The CDR3 DNA reads TGCAGTGCTAGAGGACTGGACAGGGGTAACACCGGGGAGCTGTTTTTT. This gives the protein CSARGLDRGNTGELFF.

The CDR3 is CASSLRRSLTNGREEQYF. Written as DNA, the CDR3 is TGTGCCAGCAGTCTACGGAGGTCGTTAACTAACGGACGTGAGGAGCAGTACTTC. V and J are TRBV12-3 or TRBV12-4 and TRBJ2-7; maybe TRBD2 (5 bases). Trimming took off 5 bases at V and 7 bases at J, with 30 bases between the two ends. This CDR3 region has 18 residues.

V is TRBV6-1 and J is TRBJ2-5, with TRBD2 identical over 16 bases. V trimming: 5 bases; J trimming: 5 bases; junction bases outside the gene matches: 17. The CDR3 runs to 20 residues. The germline gives CDR1 MNHNS, CDR2 SASEGT. CDR3 amino acids: CASSKKTGGTSGRGIETQYF. CDR3 bases: TGTGCCAGCAGTAAAAAGACAGGGGGGACTAGCGGGAGGGGGATTGAGACCCAGTACTTC.

This clonotype was picked up a small number of times. The gene calls are TRBV4-1 and TRBJ1-1; 10 nucleotides match TRBD1. This CDR3 region has 17 residues. The J segment lost 4 bases and the V segment lost 0 bases, leaving 8 bases of the junction unmatched. The germline V gene has CDR1 MGHRA and CDR2 YSYEKL. The CDR3 sequence is CASSQEGGTGAFTEAFF. For the CDR3, the DNA is TGCGCCAGCAGCCAAGAAGGGGGGACAGGGGCGTTCACTGAAGCTTTCTTT.

The J gene is TRBJ2-5, the V gene TRBV18; 8 bases are shared with TRBD2. V shed 3 bases, J shed 5 bases, and the junction held 14 bases outside the gene matches. The CDR3 has 17 residues. The germline gives CDR1 KGHSH, CDR2 LQKENI. The DNA of the CDR3 is TGTGCCAGCTCACCTTGGGAACGGGAGGGCCCGAAGGAGACCCAGTACTTC. Translation: CASSPWEREGPKETQYF.

This clonotype was recorded many times. This rearrangement joins TRBV29-1 to TRBJ1-4, with D possibly TRBD1 on 5 matching bases. CDR3 size: 12 residues. Trimming took off 5 bases at V and 7 bases at J, with 11 bases between the two ends. From germline, CDR1 is SQVTM and CDR2 ANQGSEA. The CDR3 loop is CSVLGGSEKLFF. DNA of the CDR3: TGCAGCGTTCTCGGGGGTAGTGAAAAACTGTTTTTT. The full variable domain, with the rest looked up from reference TRBV29-1 and TRBJ1-4, is SAVISQKPSRDICQRGTSLTIQCQVDSQVTMMFWYRQQPGQSLTLIATANQGSEATYESGFVIDKFPISRPNLTFSTLTVSNMSPEDSSIYLCSVLGGSEKLFFGSGTQLSVL.

In its sample, this clonotype was seen many times. V and J are TRBV29-1 and TRBJ2-7, with 9 bases fitting TRBD2. The CDR3 runs 14 residues. V shed 3 bases, J shed 1 base, and the junction held 4 bases outside the gene matches. Germline assignment: CDR1 SQVTM and CDR2 ANQGSEA. The CDR3 spells CSVDRTSDSYEQYF. The DNA of the CDR3 is TGCAGCGTTGATCGGACTAGCGATTCCTACGAGCAGTACTTC.